Presented here are 11 T cell receptor beta chains from one specimen sequenced in a study of circulating and synovial CD4+ cells in juvenile arthritis. Generated by immunoSEQ multiplex PCR, the TCRdb table keeps only in-frame clones and is missing some. The table includes under 35,000 clones, nearly 97% detected once. The sample comprised CD4+ T cells from blood. The receptors here all came from a human donor with juvenile idiopathic arthritis.

This chain uses TRBV28 with TRBJ2-3; D not resolved. With 3 bases removed from V and 2 bases from J, the gap between germline ends came to 6 bases. This CDR3 is 13 amino acids long. Germline CDR1 reads MDHEN; CDR2 reads SYDVKM. The CDR3 sequence: CASSFPSTDTQYF. The CDR3 coding sequence is TGTGCCAGCAGTTTCCCCTCCACAGATACGCAGTATTTT.

The rearrangement links TRBV5-1 to TRBJ2-1, with 9 bases matching TRBD1. With V trimmed by 3 bases and J by 6 bases, 10 bases remained unmatched. The CDR3 runs to 16 residues. Germline V gene lookup returns CDR1 SGHRS and CDR2 YFSETQ. The CDR3 nucleotides read TGCGCCAGCAGCTGGACAACAGGGGGCTGGGGCAATGAGCAGTTCTTC. Amino acids: CASSWTTGGWGNEQFF.

The V call is TRBV2, the J call TRBJ2-3; 9 positions match TRBD2. The CDR3 runs 14 residues. Losses at the gene ends were 10 bases for V and 0 bases for J; bases not matched to a gene: 5. In germline, CDR1 is SNHLY, CDR2 FYNNEI. This chain's CDR3 is CATALAGSTDTQYF. CDR3 in DNA: TGTGCCACAGCGCTAGCGGGGAGCACAGATACGCAGTATTTT.

The CDR3 DNA is TGTGCCAGCTCACCACGGGGGCCCGGGGCAGATACGCAGTATTTT. Amino acid sequence: CASSPRGPGADTQYF. The rearrangement links TRBV18 to TRBJ2-3, with D tentatively TRBD1 (6 bases). CDR3 length: 15 residues. CDR1 is KGHSH, CDR2 LQKENI, per germline. V was trimmed by 1 base and J by 4 bases, leaving 12 bases between them.

This rearrangement joins TRBV5-1 to TRBJ1-2; 10 bases are shared with TRBD1. From germline, CDR1 is SGHRS and CDR2 YFSETQ. After removal of 5 bases from V and 7 bases from J, the junction contained 11 bases not matched to a gene. The CDR3 covers 15 residues. The CDR3 is CASRGTGQGTSGYTF. For the CDR3, the DNA is TGCGCCAGCAGAGGAACGGGACAGGGGACTAGTGGCTACACCTTC.

The CDR3 coding sequence is TGTGCCAGCTCACCCCAACAGGACAGGGCCGAGCAGTACTTC. This codes for CASSPQQDRAEQYF. J is TRBJ2-7 and V is TRBV18; the match to TRBD1 covers 8 bases. The ends lost 3 bases at V and 6 bases at J; junction bases unmatched: 7. The CDR3 loop spans 14 amino acids. The germline CDR1 and CDR2 sequences are KGHSH and LQKENI.

V is TRBV6-5 and J is TRBJ1-2, with D perhaps TRBD1 (5 bases). CDR1 and CDR2 from the germline V gene are MNHEY and SVGAGI. The CDR3 is made up of 14 amino acids. The V and J ends lost 0 bases and 4 bases respectively, with 9 bases between them. CDR3 nucleotides: TGTGCCAGCAGTTACTCGTGGGGCCCCTATGGCTACACCTTC. This translates into CASSYSWGPYGYTF.

The J gene is TRBJ1-4, the V gene TRBV5-6; 8 bases align to TRBD1. CDR3 length equals 15 residues. V trimming: 3 bases; J trimming: 6 bases; junction bases outside the gene matches: 7. The germline CDR1 and CDR2 sequences are SGHDT and YYEEEE. CDR3 region: CASSSRTGYHEKLFF. CDR3 nucleotide sequence: TGTGCCAGCAGCTCCCGGACAGGGTATCATGAAAAACTGTTTTTT.

This chain connects TRBV25-1 to TRBJ2-1; 8 bases map to TRBD2. Looked up from germline, CDR1 is MGHDK and CDR2 is SYGVNS. This CDR3 region has 15 residues. V gave up 1 base and J gave up 7 bases; unmatched junction bases: 6. The CDR3 loop reads CASSELAGNGNEQFF. The CDR3 DNA reads as TGTGCCAGCAGTGAATTAGCGGGAAATGGGAATGAGCAGTTCTTC.

The J gene is TRBJ1-2, the V gene TRBV7-9; 7 nucleotides line up with TRBD1. CDR1 and CDR2 (germline): SEHNR, FQNEAQ (reference sequence). The trim removed 3 bases at V and 3 bases at J, leaving 7 bases unmatched. The CDR3 loop spans 15 amino acids. CDR3 region: CASSFGTEKYYGYTF. CDR3 nucleotide sequence: TGTGCCAGCAGCTTCGGGACAGAAAAGTACTATGGCTACACCTTC.

V and J are TRBV4-3 and TRBJ2-3; TRBD2 matches 8 bases. This CDR3 comprises 19 residues. Germline V CDR1 and CDR2: LGHNA, YSLEER. V dropped 2 bases and J dropped 4; count of bases not matched to a gene: 17. The CDR3 here is CASSQSHRTRGGRPDTQYF. The CDR3 coding sequence is TGCGCCAGCAGCCAATCACACCGAACCCGGGGGGGTAGGCCAGATACGCAGTATTTT.